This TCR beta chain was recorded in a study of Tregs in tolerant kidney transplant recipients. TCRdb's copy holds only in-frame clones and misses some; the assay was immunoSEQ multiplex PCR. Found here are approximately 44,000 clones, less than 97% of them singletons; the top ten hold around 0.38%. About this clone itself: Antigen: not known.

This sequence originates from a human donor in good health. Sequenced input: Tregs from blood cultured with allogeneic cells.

The CDR3 DNA reads as TGCGCCAGCAGCTTGGGCTCCCTGGGACAGAACCAAGAGACCCAGTACTTC. Translated, it gives CASSLGSLGQNQETQYF. The chain combines TRBV5-1 with TRBJ2-5; 7 bases agree with TRBD1. CDR1 and CDR2 (germline): SGHRS, YFSETQ. V dropped 0 bases and J dropped 0; count of bases not matched to a gene: 8. This CDR3 comprises 17 residues.